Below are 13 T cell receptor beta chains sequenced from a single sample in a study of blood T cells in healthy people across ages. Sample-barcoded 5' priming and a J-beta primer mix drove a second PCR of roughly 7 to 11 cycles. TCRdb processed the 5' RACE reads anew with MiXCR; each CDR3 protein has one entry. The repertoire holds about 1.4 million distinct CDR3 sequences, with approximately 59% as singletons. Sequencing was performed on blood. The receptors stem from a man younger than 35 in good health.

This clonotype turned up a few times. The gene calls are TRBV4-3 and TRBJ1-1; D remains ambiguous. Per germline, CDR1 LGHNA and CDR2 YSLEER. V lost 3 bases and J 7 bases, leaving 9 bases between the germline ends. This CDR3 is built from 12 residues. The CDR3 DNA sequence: TGCGCCAGCAGCCATCAGGACCATGAAGCTTTCTTT. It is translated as CASSHQDHEAFF.

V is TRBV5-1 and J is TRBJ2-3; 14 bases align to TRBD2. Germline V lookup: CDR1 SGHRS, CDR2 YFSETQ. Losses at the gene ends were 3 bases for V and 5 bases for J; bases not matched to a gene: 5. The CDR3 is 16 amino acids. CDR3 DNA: TGCGCCAGCAGCTCGGGACTAGCGGGGGAAAAAGATACGCAGTATTTT. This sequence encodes CASSSGLAGEKDTQYF.

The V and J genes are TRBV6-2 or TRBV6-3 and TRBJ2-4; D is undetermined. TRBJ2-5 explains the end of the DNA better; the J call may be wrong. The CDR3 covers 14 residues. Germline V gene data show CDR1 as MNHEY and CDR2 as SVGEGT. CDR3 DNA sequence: TGTGCCAGCAGCCCTGAGACAACGGCAGAGACCCAGTACTTC. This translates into CASSPETTAETQYF.

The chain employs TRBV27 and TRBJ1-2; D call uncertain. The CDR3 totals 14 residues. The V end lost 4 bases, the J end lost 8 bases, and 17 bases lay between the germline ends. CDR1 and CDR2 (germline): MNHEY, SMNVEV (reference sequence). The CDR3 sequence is CASSSTISIGGYTF. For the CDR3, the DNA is TGTGCCAGCAGTTCGACCATATCTATTGGCGGCTACACCTTC.

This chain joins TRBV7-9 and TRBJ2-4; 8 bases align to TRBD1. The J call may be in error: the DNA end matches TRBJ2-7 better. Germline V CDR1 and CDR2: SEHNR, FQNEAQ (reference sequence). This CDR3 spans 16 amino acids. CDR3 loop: CASSLLPGQGLYEQYF. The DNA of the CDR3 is TGTGCCAGCAGCTTACTCCCAGGACAGGGTCTGTACGAGCAGTACTTC.

In DNA form, the CDR3 reads TGTGCCAGCAGCTTGGGGGATTACACTGAAGCTTTCTTT. Translation: CASSLGDYTEAFF. This chain uses TRBV7-2 with TRBJ1-1; D might be TRBD1 (5 bases). The germline V and J ends were trimmed by 3 bases and 3 bases, with 8 bases remaining between them. The germline CDR1 and CDR2 sequences are SGHTA and FQGNSA. This CDR3 region has 13 residues.

CDR3 in DNA: TGCAGTGCTGAAGGCTCCGTGCGGGAAGGAAACGAGCAGTACTTC. It codes for CSAEGSVREGNEQYF. V is TRBV20-1 and J is TRBJ2-7, with D possibly TRBD2 on 6 matching bases. Trimming took off 5 bases at V and 5 bases at J, with 22 bases between the two ends. CDR3 length: 15 residues. Germline V gene data show CDR1 as DFQATT and CDR2 as SNEGSKA (reference sequence).

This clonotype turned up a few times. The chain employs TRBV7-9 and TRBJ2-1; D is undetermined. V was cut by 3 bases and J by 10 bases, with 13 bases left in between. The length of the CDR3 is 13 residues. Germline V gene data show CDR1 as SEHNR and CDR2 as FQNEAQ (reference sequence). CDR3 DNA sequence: TGTGCCAGCAGCTTGAAAATCTCGGAGGAGCAGTTCTTC. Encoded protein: CASSLKISEEQFF.

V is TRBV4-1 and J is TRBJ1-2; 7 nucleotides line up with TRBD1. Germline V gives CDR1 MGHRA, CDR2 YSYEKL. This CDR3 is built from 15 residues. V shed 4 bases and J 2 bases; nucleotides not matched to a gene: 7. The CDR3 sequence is CASSLTLTGNYGYTF. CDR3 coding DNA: TGCGCCAGCAGCCTCACATTGACAGGGAACTATGGCTACACCTTC.

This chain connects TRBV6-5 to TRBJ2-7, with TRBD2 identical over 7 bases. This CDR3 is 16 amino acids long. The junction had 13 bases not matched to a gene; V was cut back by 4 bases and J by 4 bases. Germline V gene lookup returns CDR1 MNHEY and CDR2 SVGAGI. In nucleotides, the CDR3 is TGTGCCAGCAGTTTAGGAATAGCGGGCAGTCTTTACGAGCAGTACTTC. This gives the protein CASSLGIAGSLYEQYF.

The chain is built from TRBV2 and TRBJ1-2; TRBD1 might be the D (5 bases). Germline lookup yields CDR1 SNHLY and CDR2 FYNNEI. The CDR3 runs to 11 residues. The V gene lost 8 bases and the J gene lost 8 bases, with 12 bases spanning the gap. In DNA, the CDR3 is TGTGCCAGCGGGGGGGGGTTCGGCTACACCTTC. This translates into CASGGGFGYTF.

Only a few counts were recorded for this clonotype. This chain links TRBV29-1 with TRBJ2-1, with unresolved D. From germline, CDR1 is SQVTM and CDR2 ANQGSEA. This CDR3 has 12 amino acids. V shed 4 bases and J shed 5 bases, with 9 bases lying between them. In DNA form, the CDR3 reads TGCAGCGTTGTTCCGGGCGACAATGAGCAGTTCTTC. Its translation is CSVVPGDNEQFF.

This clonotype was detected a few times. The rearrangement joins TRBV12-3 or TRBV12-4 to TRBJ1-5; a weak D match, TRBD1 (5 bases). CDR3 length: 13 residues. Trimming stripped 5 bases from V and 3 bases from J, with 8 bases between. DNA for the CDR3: TGTGCCAGCAGTCAGGGAATCAATCAGCCCCAGCATTTT. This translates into CASSQGINQPQHF.